This T cell receptor beta chain appears in the sequencing data of a study of shared clonotypes between healthy human individuals. Comments on this clone: What it recognizes is unknown.

TCRdb's copy holds only in-frame clones and misses some; the assay was immunoSEQ multiplex PCR. The sample holds hundreds of thousands of clones, under 80% seen once. The CDR3 consists of 16 residues. V shed 6 bases, J shed 3 bases, and the junction held 6 bases outside the gene matches. The germline gives CDR1 KGHSH, CDR2 LQKENI. Overall study findings and caveats: On the whole, naive subsets had larger estimated richness than memory subsets had. Donor clonotype sharing was expected to depend on sequencing depth. What limited the represented genetic and exposure-history diversity was the small number of donors.

The origin of this receptor is a woman aged 25 to 39 in good health. Sequences were obtained from memory CD4+ T cells sorted from blood. The subset was: CD45RA-negative fraction. V usage is TRBV18 and J usage is TRBJ2-3; 13 nucleotides align to TRBD2. This CDR3 reads CASSRTSGRATDTQYF. CDR3 sequence (DNA): TGTGCCAGCTCTCGTACTAGCGGGAGGGCGACAGATACGCAGTATTTT.